This record covers a single T cell receptor beta chain. V shed 6 bases and J 3 bases; nucleotides not matched to a gene: 3. The CDR3 is 14 amino acids. Germline V gene lookup returns CDR1 SNHLY and CDR2 FYNNEI. The sample is drawn from a study of control samples from healthy donors and cancer patients. Using immunoSEQ multiplex PCR, the repertoire was profiled, and TCRdb retains in-frame clones only, with some absent. The profile covers 150,000 to 200,000 clones, with approximately 93% appearing a single time and roughly 8.4% taken by the ten largest. The rearrangement joins TRBV2 to TRBJ2-7, with 12 bases that match TRBD2. Specimen: blood. This receptor was obtained from a woman aged 40 to 49 in good health. The CDR3 DNA sequence: TGTGCCAGCAGCGGACTAGCGGGGAACTACGAGCAGTACTTC. Its protein product is CASSGLAGNYEQYF. The whole variable domain, filled in from reference TRBV2 and TRBJ2-7, reads EPEVTQTPSHQVTQMGQEVILRCVPISNHLYFYWYRQILGQKVEFLVSFYNNEISEKSEIFDDQFSVERPDGSNFTLKIRSTKLEDSAMYFCASSGLAGNYEQYFGPGTRLTVT.